The 18 T cell receptor beta chains reported below all come from one sample, sequenced in a study of PD-L1 blockade in urothelial cancer. Regarding time point: peripheral blood 6 weeks after treatment start. Clones were sequenced by immunoSEQ multiplex PCR, and TCRdb holds only the in-frame ones, with some missing. The sample yields fewer than 50,000 clones, approximately 86% seen once. This sample comprised PBMCs, obtained around atezolizumab (anti-PD-L1) treatment. The receptors here all came from a man aged 55 to 69 with urothelial cancer.

The chain has TRBV29-1 and TRBJ1-1, with D perhaps TRBD1 (5 bases). This CDR3 contains 12 residues. The germline V gene encodes CDR1 SQVTM and CDR2 ANQGSEA. V shed 3 bases and J shed 10 bases, with 15 bases lying between them. DNA for the CDR3: TGCAGCGTTGATTTGGGAGGGCAGGGAGCTTTCTTT. Residues: CSVDLGGQGAFF.

J is TRBJ2-6 and V is TRBV5-1; 7 bases agree with TRBD2. CDR3 length: 18 residues. The germline V gene encodes CDR1 SGHRS and CDR2 YFSETQ. V dropped 1 base and J dropped 0; count of bases not matched to a gene: 7. This chain's CDR3 is CASSLSLARNSGANVLTF. CDR3 sequence (DNA): TGCGCCAGCAGCTTGTCACTAGCGCGAAACTCTGGGGCCAACGTCCTGACTTTC.

This chain links TRBV7-3 with TRBJ2-2, with 10 bases matching TRBD2. The CDR3 sequence is 14 residues long. The V gene's germline CDR1 is SGHTA and CDR2 FQGTGA. Trimming at V came to 5 bases and at J to 4 bases, leaving 1 base not matched to a gene. CDR3 residues: CASSVAGGTGELFF. The CDR3 DNA reads TGTGCCAGCAGCGTAGCGGGGGGCACCGGGGAGCTGTTTTTT.

J is TRBJ2-3 and V is TRBV18, with 12 bases fitting TRBD1. The V and J ends lost 1 base and 5 bases, in that order; junction bases with no gene match: 4. Germline loops: CDR1 KGHSH, CDR2 LQKENI. This CDR3 is 16 amino acids long. The CDR3 here is CASSPRRDRGRDTQYF. The CDR3 coding sequence is TGTGCCAGCTCACCACGGAGGGACAGGGGGCGAGATACGCAGTATTTT. The variable domain in full, with the rest retrieved from reference TRBV18 and TRBJ2-3, is NAGVMQNPRHLVRRRGQEARLRCSPMKGHSHVYWYRQLPEEGLKFMVYLQKENIIDESGMPKERFSAEFPKEGPSILRIQQVVRGDSAAYFCASSPRRDRGRDTQYFGPGTRLTVL.

This clone is a singleton in its sample. The chain employs TRBV5-1 and TRBJ2-5; TRBD2 agrees at 12 bases. The length of the CDR3 is 16 residues. V trimming: 1 base; J trimming: 2 bases; junction bases outside the gene matches: 3. CDR1 SGHRS and CDR2 YFSETQ come from the germline V gene. CDR3 in amino acids: CASSLLTSGGQETQYF. As DNA, the CDR3 is TGCGCCAGCAGCTTGCTGACTAGCGGGGGACAAGAGACCCAGTACTTC.

A few counts support this clone. The chain is built from TRBV6-5 and TRBJ2-7, with D perhaps TRBD1 (5 bases). Trimming stripped 6 bases from V and 6 bases from J, with 18 bases between. Germline loops: CDR1 MNHEY, CDR2 SVGAGI. The CDR3 runs 14 residues. The CDR3 DNA is TGTGCCAGCAGCCGGGTGGCAGGGATTGGCGAGCAGTACTTC. Translated: CASSRVAGIGEQYF.

This clone has just one count. The gene calls are TRBV11-3 and TRBJ2-3; D is ambiguous. Trimming pared 5 bases from V and 5 bases from J, leaving 11 bases between. The germline gives CDR1 SGHNT, CDR2 YENEEA. The CDR3 extends over 13 amino acids. The CDR3 loop is CASSARLRDTQYF. The CDR3, as DNA: TGTGCCAGCAGCGCAAGACTGAGAGATACGCAGTATTTT.

The CDR3, as DNA: TGTGCCAGCAGCTTAACCCGGGGGGGTCAGCCCCAGCATTTT. It yields the protein CASSLTRGGQPQHF. The rearrangement uses TRBV7-2 and TRBJ1-5; D may be TRBD1 (5 bases). The ends were cut back, 2 bases at V and 6 bases at J, with 11 bases in the middle. There are 14 residues in the CDR3. CDR1 is SGHTA, CDR2 FQGNSA, per germline.

CDR3 residues: CASNTDSPEQFF. The CDR3 region has the DNA TGTGCCAGCAACACGGACAGCCCTGAGCAGTTCTTC. The V call is TRBV2, the J call TRBJ2-1; a possible D gene is TRBD1 (6 bases). Deletions cut 7 bases from V and 9 bases from J, with 13 bases between. CDR1 and CDR2 from the germline V gene are SNHLY and FYNNEI. This CDR3 is built from 12 residues.

This chain connects TRBV23-1 to TRBJ1-2; D call uncertain. TRBV23-1 is known as an ORF, though its function is uncertain. Trimming took off 3 bases at V and 8 bases at J, with 16 bases between the two ends. This CDR3 spans 14 amino acids. The CDR3 DNA sequence: TGCGCCAGCAGTCACGACTCACGAGATGTAGGCTACACCTTC. It specifies CASSHDSRDVGYTF.

The CDR3 loop reads CASSLLFGTGAEQYF. CDR3 sequence (DNA): TGCGCCAGCAGCTTGCTGTTCGGGACAGGGGCCGAGCAGTACTTC. The rearrangement joins TRBV5-1 to TRBJ2-7; 10 bases map to TRBD1. The CDR3 is 15 residues long. CDR1 is SGHRS, CDR2 YFSETQ, per germline. With 1 base clipped from V and 6 bases from J, the junction kept 7 bases outside the gene matches. Full variable domain (rest looked up from reference TRBV5-1 and TRBJ2-7): KAGVTQTPRYLIKTRGQQVTLSCSPISGHRSVSWYQQTPGQGLQFLFEYFSETQRNKGNFPGRFSGRQFSNSRSEMNVSTLELGDSALYLCASSLLFGTGAEQYFGPGTRLTVT.

The V and J genes are TRBV6-6 and TRBJ1-6; TRBD1 aligns across 7 bases. The V and J ends lost 4 bases and 8 bases, in that order; junction bases with no gene match: 8. The CDR3 contains 15 residues. The germline V gene encodes CDR1 MNHNY and CDR2 SVGAGI (reference sequence). CDR3 sequence: CASSFTGELDSPLHF. Written as DNA, the CDR3 is TGTGCCAGCAGTTTCACAGGGGAACTAGATTCACCCCTCCACTTT.

The chain couples TRBV5-1 to TRBJ2-2; perhaps TRBD1 as D (5 bases). This CDR3 is built from 13 residues. Germline V CDR1 and CDR2: SGHRS, YFSETQ. Trimming pared 4 bases from V and 4 bases from J, leaving 8 bases between. The CDR3 spells CASSHDSTGELFF. The CDR3 coding sequence is TGCGCCAGCAGCCACGACAGCACCGGGGAGCTGTTTTTT.

V usage is TRBV30 and J usage is TRBJ2-7, with D tentatively TRBD1 (5 bases). This CDR3 region has 12 residues. Trimming removed 3 bases at V and 2 bases at J, with 8 bases between. Germline assignment: CDR1 GTSNPN and CDR2 SVGIG (reference sequence). Written as DNA, the CDR3 is TGTGCCTGGAGCCAGGGTACCTACGAGCAGTACTTC. This translates into CAWSQGTYEQYF.

The chain joins TRBV18 to TRBJ1-2, with 7 bases fitting TRBD1. The V gene end was trimmed by 3 bases and the J gene end by 7 bases; junction bases not matched to a gene: 2. There are 12 residues in the CDR3. Germline V gives CDR1 KGHSH, CDR2 LQKENI. CDR3 in DNA: TGTGCCAGCTCACCGACAGGGAGTGGCTACACCTTC. Protein sequence: CASSPTGSGYTF.

The chain carries TRBV6-5 and TRBJ2-2; 9 bases line up with TRBD1. Germline V gene sequence: CDR1 MNHEY, CDR2 SVGAGI. There are 16 residues in the CDR3. J gave up 5 bases and V 0 bases, and 4 bases lay outside the gene matches. The CDR3 nucleotides are TGTGCCAGCAGTTACTCGGGACAGGGTTGGACCGGGGAGCTGTTTTTT. It codes for CASSYSGQGWTGELFF.

This clone was seen once. The chain carries TRBV11-2 and TRBJ2-6; D is undetermined. The germline gives CDR1 SGHAT, CDR2 FQNNGV. The CDR3 covers 15 residues. V was cut by 2 bases and J by 1 base, with 6 bases left in between. CDR3 nucleotide sequence: TGTGCCAGCAGCTTACTCGTGTCTGGGGCCAACGTCCTGACTTTC. Its translation is CASSLLVSGANVLTF.

In this sample, this clone turned up a few times. The rearrangement joins TRBV30 to TRBJ1-2; TRBD1 matches 9 bases. Germline CDR1 and CDR2: GTSNPN and SVGIG (reference sequence). CDR3 length equals 14 residues. Trimming at V came to 3 bases and at J to 5 bases, leaving 7 bases not matched to a gene. The CDR3 here is CAWSRQGERYGYTF. For the CDR3, the DNA is TGTGCCTGGAGCAGACAGGGGGAACGGTATGGCTACACCTTC.